This T cell receptor beta chain was observed in a study of blood T cell repertoires in COVID-19. Across the whole study: The United States, Italy and Spain provided the acute and convalescent COVID-19 samples. Sample material is recorded as cDNA or gDNA derived from T cells, B-cell-depleted T cells, or PBMCs.

The V and J ends lost 1 base and 5 bases respectively, with 5 bases between them. The CDR3 is made up of 13 amino acids. Germline assignment: CDR1 SGHAT and CDR2 FQNNGV. As processed by the authors: Using reference gene primer amplification, nucleated cell counts were estimated. The assay was immunoSEQ multiplex PCR, and TCRdb's table has in-frame clones only and misses some. The D gene and trimming were derived from the DNA, and the V and J assignments and clone size from that table. The sample includes about 220,000 clones, less than 85% of them seen just once. As to this clone: The sample has other DNA sequences that encode this CDR3 too.

Sample: peripheral blood. The rearrangement uses TRBV11-2 and TRBJ2-2; a weak D match, TRBD2 (5 bases). This clonotype originated in a woman in her 70s with acute or convalescent COVID-19. The CDR3 DNA reads TGTGCCAGCAGCTTAGCGGGGACCGGGGAGCTGTTTTTT. Translation gives CASSLAGTGELFF.